A selection of T cell receptor beta chains follows, all from one sample in a study of T cell changes during pregnancy in multiple sclerosis. Some clones are missing from TCRdb's copy, which holds only in-frame ones; the method was immunoSEQ multiplex PCR. This table has about 68,000 clones, roughly nine tenths appearing once. The specimen comprised peripheral blood, sampled in the second trimester of pregnancy. Source of these receptors: a female donor with multiple sclerosis, enrolled in a pregnancy study. CDR3s include the opening cysteine and the closing phenylalanine or tryptophan. A D gene is named only where the DNA matches it firmly. Clone size is stated in some rows and not others, as once, few, many or a class when expanded.

TRBV7-2	TRBD2	TRBJ2-7	once	CASTFTSGVPYEQYF	TGTGCCAGCACCTTTACCAGCGGGGTTCCCTACGAGCAGTACTTC
TRBV29-1	TRBD2	TRBJ2-1	-	CSVISGDTYNEQFF	TGCAGCGTTATTAGCGGGGACACCTACAATGAGCAGTTCTTC
TRBV5-1	TRBD1	TRBJ1-4	-	CASSLAERAGTGRGKLFF	TGCGCCAGCAGCTTGGCCGAGCGGGCCGGGACAGGGCGTGGAAAACTGTTTTTT
TRBV6-6	-	TRBJ1-2	-	CASRDAGEKGYGYTF	TGTGCCAGCAGGGACGCAGGGGAGAAAGGCTATGGCTACACCTTC
TRBV5-4	-	TRBJ2-7	-	CASRPGGSGEQYF	TGTGCCAGCAGACCGGGGGGCAGCGGGGAGCAGTACTTC
TRBV6-5	-	TRBJ1-1	-	CASSLSNTEAFF	TGTGCCAGCAGTTTGAGTAACACTGAAGCTTTCTTT
TRBV6-1	-	TRBJ2-7	-	CASRKLAYEQYF	TGTGCCAGCAGAAAATTAGCCTACGAGCAGTACTTC
TRBV7-2	TRBD1	TRBJ1-2	-	CASSRDSLNYGYTF	TGTGCCAGCAGTCGGGACAGCCTGAACTATGGCTACACCTTC
TRBV30	-	TRBJ2-7	-	CAWTSSYEQYF	TGTGCCTGGACTAGCTCCTACGAGCAGTACTTC
TRBV6-1	TRBD2	TRBJ2-5	-	CASSETSGGAGETQYF	TGTGCCAGCAGTGAGACTAGCGGGGGGGCCGGAGAGACCCAGTACTTC
TRBV9	-	TRBJ1-4	once	CASSEEGRVEEKLFF	TGTGCCAGCAGCGAGGAGGGGAGGGTGGAGGAAAAACTGTTTTTT
TRBV19	-	TRBJ2-5	-	CASSIDPGLETQYF	TGTGCCAGTAGTATAGATCCAGGGCTGGAGACCCAGTACTTC